This TCR beta chain is from a study of graft-versus-host responses after intestinal transplantation. The method was immunoSEQ multiplex PCR; TCRdb's version includes in-frame clones alone and lacks a portion of them. The sample includes 57,000 or so clones, under 95% seen only once; the top ten take roughly 2.7%. This material consisted of PBMCs, taken roughly 120 days after intestinal transplantation. The TCR originated in a human patient who received an intestinal transplant, so some T cells may come from the graft donor.

DNA of the CDR3: TGTGCCAGCAGCCAAGGCAGGGTGAGGAGCACAGATACGCAGTATTTT. It translates to CASSQGRVRSTDTQYF. The V call is TRBV4-2, the J call TRBJ2-3; TRBD1 might be the D (5 bases). This CDR3 is built from 16 residues. Germline V gene lookup returns CDR1 LGHNA and CDR2 YNFKEQ. V was trimmed by 1 base and J by 0 bases, leaving 11 bases between them.